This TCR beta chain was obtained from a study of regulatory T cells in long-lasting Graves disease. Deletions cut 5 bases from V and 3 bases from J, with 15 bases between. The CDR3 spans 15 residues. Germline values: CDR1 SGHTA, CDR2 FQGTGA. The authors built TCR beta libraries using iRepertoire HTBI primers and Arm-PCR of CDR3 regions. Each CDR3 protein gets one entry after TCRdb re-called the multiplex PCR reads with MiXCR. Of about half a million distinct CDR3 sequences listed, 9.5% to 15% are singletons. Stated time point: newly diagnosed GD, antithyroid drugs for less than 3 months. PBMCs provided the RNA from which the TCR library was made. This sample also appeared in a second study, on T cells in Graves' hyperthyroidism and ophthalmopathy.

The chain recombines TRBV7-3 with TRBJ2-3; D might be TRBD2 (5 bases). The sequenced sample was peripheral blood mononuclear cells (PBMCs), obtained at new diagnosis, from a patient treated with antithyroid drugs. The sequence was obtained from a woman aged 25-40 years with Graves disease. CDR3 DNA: TGTGCCAGCAGCCACCTTTCGGAGGTTACAGATACGCAGTATTTT. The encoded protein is CASSHLSEVTDTQYF.